This T cell receptor beta chain was documented in a study of CD8 T cells in ankylosing spondylitis. Study results and caveats: Clones linked to disease were reported to show significant enrichment in matched ankylosing spondylitis synovial fluid. Typical of ankylosing spondylitis blood, it appeared, was a TCR beta motif of eight highly homologous variants.

This clonotype was recorded a few times. Antigen unknown. V shed 4 bases, J shed 4 bases, and the junction held 5 bases outside the gene matches. From germline, CDR1 is DFQATT and CDR2 SNEGSKA (reference sequence). The CDR3 spans 14 residues. Via MiXCR, TCRdb re-called the 5' RACE reads, giving one row per CDR3 protein. The table has about 540,000 distinct CDR3 sequences, about 13% seen once. The chain joins TRBV20-1 to TRBJ2-1; 9 bases agree with TRBD2. This clonotype was obtained from a male donor with ankylosing spondylitis. The sample consisted of blood, either unsorted or a sorted T cell fraction (not recorded which). Here the CDR3 DNA reads TGCAGTGCTAAAGGACTAGCGCCTTACAATGAGCAGTTCTTC. This sequence encodes CSAKGLAPYNEQFF.